The TCR beta chain under discussion was sequenced for a study of cytomegalovirus exposure and HLA in healthy donors. It was with 60 Vbeta and 13 Jbeta primers that the PCR ran. Authors' methods: In a later analysis, 80 million or so unique TCR beta chains included roughly 11 million shared by two or more donors. This table comes from immunoSEQ multiplex PCR, and its TCRdb copy is limited to in-frame clones, with some not included. The V and J calls and clone size are taken from that table; D and trimming were inferred from the DNA. The data contain approximately 150,000 clones, roughly three quarters of them singletons. J was trimmed by 2 bases and V by 6 bases; bases with no gene match: 8. The CDR3 runs 15 residues. The germline CDR1 and CDR2 sequences are SQVTM and ANQGSEA. Study findings and constraints: Excluded were some V segments that proved indistinguishable, including TRBV6-2 and TRBV6-3. The investigators catalogued some 160 TCR beta chains as cytomegalovirus-associated.

Note on this clone: Antigen: not known.

The sample taken for sequencing was PBMCs. The TCR originated in a female donor in good health and CMV-seronegative. V gene TRBV29-1 combines with J gene TRBJ2-7; 12 bases match TRBD2. The CDR3 DNA sequence: TGCAGCGTGATGCCCCGGACTAGCGGGACCTACGAGCAGTACTTC. Its protein is CSVMPRTSGTYEQYF.